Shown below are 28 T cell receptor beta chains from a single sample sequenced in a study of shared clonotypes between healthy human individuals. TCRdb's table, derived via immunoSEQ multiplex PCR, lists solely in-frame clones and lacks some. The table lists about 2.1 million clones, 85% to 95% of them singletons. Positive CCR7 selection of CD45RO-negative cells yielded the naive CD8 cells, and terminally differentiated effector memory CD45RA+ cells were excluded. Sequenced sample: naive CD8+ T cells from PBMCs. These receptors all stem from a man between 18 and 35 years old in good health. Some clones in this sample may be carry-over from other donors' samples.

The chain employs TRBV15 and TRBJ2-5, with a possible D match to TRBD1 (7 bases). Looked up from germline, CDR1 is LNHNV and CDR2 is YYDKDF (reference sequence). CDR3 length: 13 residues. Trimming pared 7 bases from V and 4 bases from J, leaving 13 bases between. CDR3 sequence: CATTYRGGETQYF. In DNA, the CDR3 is TGTGCCACCACCTACAGGGGAGGAGAGACCCAGTACTTC.

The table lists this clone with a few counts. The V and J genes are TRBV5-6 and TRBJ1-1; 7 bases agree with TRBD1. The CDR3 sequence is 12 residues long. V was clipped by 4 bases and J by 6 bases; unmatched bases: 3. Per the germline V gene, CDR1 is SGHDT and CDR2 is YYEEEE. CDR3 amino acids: CASSSDRAEAFF. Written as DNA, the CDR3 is TGTGCCAGCAGCAGTGACAGGGCTGAAGCTTTCTTT. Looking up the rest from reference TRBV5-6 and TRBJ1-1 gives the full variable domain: DAGVTQSPTHLIKTRGQQVTLRCSPKSGHDTVSWYQQALGQGPQFIFQYYEEEERQRGNFPDRFSGHQFPNYSSELNVNALLLGDSALYLCASSSDRAEAFFGQGTRLTVV.

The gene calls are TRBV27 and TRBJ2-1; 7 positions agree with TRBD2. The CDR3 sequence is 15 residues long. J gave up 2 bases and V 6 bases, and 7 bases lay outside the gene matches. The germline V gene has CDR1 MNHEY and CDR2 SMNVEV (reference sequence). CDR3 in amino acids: CASRRTRGPYNEQFF. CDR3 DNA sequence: TGTGCCAGCAGAAGGACTAGGGGCCCCTACAATGAGCAGTTCTTC.

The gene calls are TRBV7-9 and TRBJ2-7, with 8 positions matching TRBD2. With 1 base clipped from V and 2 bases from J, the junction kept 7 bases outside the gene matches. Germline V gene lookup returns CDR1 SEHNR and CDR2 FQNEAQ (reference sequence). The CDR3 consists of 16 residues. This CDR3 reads CASSLVPSGGAYEQYF. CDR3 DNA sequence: TGTGCCAGCAGCTTAGTCCCCTCGGGGGGGGCCTACGAGCAGTACTTC.

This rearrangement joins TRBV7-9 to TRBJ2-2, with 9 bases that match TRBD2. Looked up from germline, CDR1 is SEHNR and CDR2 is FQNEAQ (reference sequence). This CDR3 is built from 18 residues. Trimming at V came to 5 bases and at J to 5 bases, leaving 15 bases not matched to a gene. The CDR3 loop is CASSPQKTALAGTGELFF. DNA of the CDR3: TGTGCCAGCAGCCCACAAAAGACCGCGCTAGCGGGAACCGGGGAGCTGTTTTTT.

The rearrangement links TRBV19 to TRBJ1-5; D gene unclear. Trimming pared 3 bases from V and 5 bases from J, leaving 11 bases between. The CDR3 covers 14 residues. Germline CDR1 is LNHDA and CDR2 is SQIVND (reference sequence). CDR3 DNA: TGTGCCAGTAGTATTCGAGACACCGATCAGCCCCAGCATTTT. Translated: CASSIRDTDQPQHF.

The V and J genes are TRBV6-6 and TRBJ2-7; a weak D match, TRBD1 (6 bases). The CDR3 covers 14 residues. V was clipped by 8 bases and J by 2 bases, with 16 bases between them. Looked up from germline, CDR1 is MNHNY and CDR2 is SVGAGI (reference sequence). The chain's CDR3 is CASQVAGAAYEQYF. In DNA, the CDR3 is TGTGCCAGCCAAGTGGCAGGGGCGGCCTACGAGCAGTACTTC.

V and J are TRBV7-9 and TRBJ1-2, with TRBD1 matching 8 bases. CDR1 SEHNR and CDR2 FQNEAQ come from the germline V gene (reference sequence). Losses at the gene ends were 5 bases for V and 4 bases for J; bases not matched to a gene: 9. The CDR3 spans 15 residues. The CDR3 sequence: CASSQNRTGFYGYTF. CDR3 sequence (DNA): TGTGCCAGCAGCCAAAACCGGACAGGGTTCTATGGCTACACCTTC.

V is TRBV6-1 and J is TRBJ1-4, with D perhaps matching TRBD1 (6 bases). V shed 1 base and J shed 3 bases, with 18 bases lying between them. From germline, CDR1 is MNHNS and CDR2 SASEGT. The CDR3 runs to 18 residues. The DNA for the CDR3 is TGTGCCAGCAGTGAAGGTTGGACAGTCGATATCTCTAATGAAAAACTGTTTTTT. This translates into CASSEGWTVDISNEKLFF.

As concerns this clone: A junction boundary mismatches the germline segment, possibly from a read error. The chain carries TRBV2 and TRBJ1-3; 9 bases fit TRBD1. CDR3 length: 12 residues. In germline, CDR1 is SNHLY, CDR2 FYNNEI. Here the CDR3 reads CASSDRGQGFHF. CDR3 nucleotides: TGTGCCAGCAGTGACCGGGGACAGGGTTTTCATTTT.

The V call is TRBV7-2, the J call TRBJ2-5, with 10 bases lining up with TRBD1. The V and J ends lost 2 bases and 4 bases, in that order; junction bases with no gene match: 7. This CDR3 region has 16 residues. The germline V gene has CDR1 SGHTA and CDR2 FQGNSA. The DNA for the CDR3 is TGTGCCAGCAGCTTAAGACAGGGGGCAGGTCTAGAGACCCAGTACTTC. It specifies CASSLRQGAGLETQYF.

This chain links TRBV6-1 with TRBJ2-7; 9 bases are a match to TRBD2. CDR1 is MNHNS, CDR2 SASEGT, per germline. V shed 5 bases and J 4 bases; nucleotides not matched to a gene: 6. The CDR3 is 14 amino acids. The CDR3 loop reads CASSTRTSVYEQYF. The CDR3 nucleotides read TGTGCCAGCAGTACGCGGACTAGCGTGTACGAGCAGTACTTC.

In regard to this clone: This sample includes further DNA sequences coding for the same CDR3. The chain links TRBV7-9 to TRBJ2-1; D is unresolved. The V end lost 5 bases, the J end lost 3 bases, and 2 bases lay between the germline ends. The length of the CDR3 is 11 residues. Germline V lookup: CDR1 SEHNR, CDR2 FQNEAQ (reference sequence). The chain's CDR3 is CASSHYNEQFF. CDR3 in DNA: TGTGCCAGCAGCCACTACAATGAGCAGTTCTTC.

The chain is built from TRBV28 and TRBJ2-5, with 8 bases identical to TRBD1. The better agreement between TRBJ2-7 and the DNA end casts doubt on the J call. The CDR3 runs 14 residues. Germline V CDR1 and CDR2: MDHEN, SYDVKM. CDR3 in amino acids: CASSQTGVAYEQYF. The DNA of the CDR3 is TGTGCCAGCAGTCAGACAGGGGTCGCCTACGAGCAGTACTTC.

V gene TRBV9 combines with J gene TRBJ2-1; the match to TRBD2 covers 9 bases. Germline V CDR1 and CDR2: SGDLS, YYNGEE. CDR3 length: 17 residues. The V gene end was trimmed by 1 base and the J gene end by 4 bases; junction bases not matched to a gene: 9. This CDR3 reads CASSVPSAGGEYNEQFF. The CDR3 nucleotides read TGTGCCAGCAGCGTACCCTCGGCGGGAGGGGAATACAATGAGCAGTTCTTC.

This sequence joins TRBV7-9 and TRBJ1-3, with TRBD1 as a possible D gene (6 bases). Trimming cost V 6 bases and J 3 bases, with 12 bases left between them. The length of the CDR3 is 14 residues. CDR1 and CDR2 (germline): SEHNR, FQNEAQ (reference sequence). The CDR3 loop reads CASRGGGVGNTIYF. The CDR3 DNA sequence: TGTGCCAGCAGGGGAGGGGGAGTTGGAAACACCATATATTTT.

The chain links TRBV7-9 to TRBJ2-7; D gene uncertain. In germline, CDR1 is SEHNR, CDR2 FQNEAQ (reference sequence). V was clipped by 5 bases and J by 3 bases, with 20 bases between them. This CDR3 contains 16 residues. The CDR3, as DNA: TGTGCCAGCAGCCATAGTGGGCACGTCGGTGGCTACGAGCAGTACTTC. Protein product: CASSHSGHVGGYEQYF.

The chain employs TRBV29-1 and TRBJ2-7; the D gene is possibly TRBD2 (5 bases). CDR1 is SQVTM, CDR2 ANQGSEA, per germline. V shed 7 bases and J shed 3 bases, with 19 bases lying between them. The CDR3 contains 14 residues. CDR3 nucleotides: TGCAGCGCGGAGCCGGCTGAGGGTGGCTACGAGCAGTACTTC. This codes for CSAEPAEGGYEQYF.

The CDR3 spells CASRSVGTGGLEKLFF. CDR3 sequence (DNA): TGCGCCAGCAGGTCCGTCGGGACAGGGGGCTTGGAAAAACTGTTTTTT. The rearrangement joins TRBV5-1 to TRBJ1-4, with TRBD1 identical over 12 bases. The V gene's germline CDR1 is SGHRS and CDR2 YFSETQ. Trimming cost V 5 bases and J 8 bases; bases outside gene matches: 10. The CDR3 is 16 residues long.

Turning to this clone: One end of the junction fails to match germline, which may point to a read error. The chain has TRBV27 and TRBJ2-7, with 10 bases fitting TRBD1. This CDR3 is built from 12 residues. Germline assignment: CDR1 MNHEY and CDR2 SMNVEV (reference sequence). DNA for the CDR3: TGCCTTCAGGGACAGGGGTTGTACGAGCAGTACTTC. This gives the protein CLQGQGLYEQYF.

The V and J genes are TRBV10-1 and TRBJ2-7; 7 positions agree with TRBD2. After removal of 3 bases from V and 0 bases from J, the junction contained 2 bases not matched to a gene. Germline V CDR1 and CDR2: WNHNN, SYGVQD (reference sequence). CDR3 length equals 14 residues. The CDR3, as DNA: TGCGCCAGCAGTGACCGGACTAGCTCCTACGAGCAGTACTTC. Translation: CASSDRTSSYEQYF.

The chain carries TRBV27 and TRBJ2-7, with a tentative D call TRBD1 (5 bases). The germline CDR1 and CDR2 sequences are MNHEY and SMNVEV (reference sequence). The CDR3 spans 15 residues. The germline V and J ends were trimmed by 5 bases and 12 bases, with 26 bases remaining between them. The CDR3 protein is CASSTKQDIRRCGYF. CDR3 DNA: TGTGCCAGCAGTACAAAACAGGATATCCGTCGTTGTGGGTACTTC.

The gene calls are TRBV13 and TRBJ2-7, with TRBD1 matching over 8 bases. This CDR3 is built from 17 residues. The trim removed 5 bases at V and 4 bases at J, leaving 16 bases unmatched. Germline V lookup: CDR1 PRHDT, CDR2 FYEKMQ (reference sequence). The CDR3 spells CASSPPSPRQGIYEQYF. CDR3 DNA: TGTGCCAGCAGCCCACCATCCCCCAGACAGGGGATTTACGAGCAGTACTTC.

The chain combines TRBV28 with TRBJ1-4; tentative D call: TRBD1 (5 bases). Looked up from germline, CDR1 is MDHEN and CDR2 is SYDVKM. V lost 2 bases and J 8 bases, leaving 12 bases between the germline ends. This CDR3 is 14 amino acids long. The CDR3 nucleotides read TGTGCCAGCAGTTTACGGGGGGAAGAGGAAAAACTGTTTTTT. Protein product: CASSLRGEEEKLFF.

CDR3 loop: CASTLFPTPHEQYF. The CDR3 coding sequence is TGTGCCAGCACCCTCTTCCCGACCCCCCACGAGCAGTACTTC. The chain employs TRBV7-2 and TRBJ2-7; D unresolved. The germline CDR1 and CDR2 sequences are SGHTA and FQGNSA. The V gene lost 7 bases and the J gene lost 5 bases, with 18 bases spanning the gap. This CDR3 has 14 amino acids.

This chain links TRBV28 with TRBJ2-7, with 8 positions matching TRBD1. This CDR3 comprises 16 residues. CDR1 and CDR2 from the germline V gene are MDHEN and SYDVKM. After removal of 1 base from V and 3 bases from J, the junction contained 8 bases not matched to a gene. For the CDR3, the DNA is TGTGCCAGCAGTTTATTTGCAGGGGGCATCGACTACGAGCAGTACTTC. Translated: CASSLFAGGIDYEQYF.

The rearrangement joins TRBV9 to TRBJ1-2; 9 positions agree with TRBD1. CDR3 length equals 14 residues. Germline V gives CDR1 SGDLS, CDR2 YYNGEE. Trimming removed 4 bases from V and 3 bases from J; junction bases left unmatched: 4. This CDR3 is CASSPRTGDYGYTF. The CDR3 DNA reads TGTGCCAGCAGCCCCCGGACAGGGGACTATGGCTACACCTTC. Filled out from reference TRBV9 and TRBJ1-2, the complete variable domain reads DSGVTQTPKHLITATGQRVTLRCSPRSGDLSVYWYQQSLDQGLQFLIQYYNGEERAKGNILERFSAQQFPDLHSELNLSSLELGDSALYFCASSPRTGDYGYTFGSGTRLTVV.

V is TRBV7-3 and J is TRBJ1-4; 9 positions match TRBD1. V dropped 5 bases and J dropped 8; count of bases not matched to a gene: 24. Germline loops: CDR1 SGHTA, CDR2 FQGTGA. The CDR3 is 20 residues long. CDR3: CASSPRTGQGGVGLGEKLFF. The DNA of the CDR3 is TGTGCCAGCAGCCCCCGAACGGGACAGGGAGGGGTTGGCTTAGGGGAAAAACTGTTTTTT.